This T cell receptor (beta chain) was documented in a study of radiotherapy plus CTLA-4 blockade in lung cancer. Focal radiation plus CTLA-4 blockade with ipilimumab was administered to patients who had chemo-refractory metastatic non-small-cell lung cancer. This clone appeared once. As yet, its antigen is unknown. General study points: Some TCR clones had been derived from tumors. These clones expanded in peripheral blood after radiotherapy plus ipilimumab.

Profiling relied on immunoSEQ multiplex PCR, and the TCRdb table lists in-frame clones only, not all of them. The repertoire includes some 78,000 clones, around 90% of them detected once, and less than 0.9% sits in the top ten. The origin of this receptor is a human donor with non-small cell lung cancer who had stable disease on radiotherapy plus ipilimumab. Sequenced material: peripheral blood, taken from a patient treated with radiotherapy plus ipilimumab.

CDR3 nucleotide sequence: TGTGCCAGGAATCCCAGCCCTAGCAATCAGCCCCAGCATTTT. It translates to CARNPSPSNQPQHF. The J gene is TRBJ1-5, the V gene TRBV19; D is unresolved. The CDR3 length is 14 residues. CDR1 and CDR2 from the germline V gene are LNHDA and SQIVND (reference sequence). The V end lost 9 bases, the J end lost 0 bases, and 12 bases lay between the germline ends.